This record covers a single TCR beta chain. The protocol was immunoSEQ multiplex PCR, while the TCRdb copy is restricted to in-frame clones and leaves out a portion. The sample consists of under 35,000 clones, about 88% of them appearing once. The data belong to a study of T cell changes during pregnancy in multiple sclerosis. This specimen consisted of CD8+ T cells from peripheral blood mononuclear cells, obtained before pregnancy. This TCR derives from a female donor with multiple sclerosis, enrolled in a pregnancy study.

The CDR3 loop reads CASSQIPYPHNEQFF. CDR3 nucleotides: TGTGCCAGCAGCCAAATCCCCTACCCTCACAATGAGCAGTTCTTC. V usage is TRBV7-9 and J usage is TRBJ2-1; no reliable D call. Germline V gene sequence: CDR1 SEHNR, CDR2 FQNEAQ (reference sequence). This CDR3 is 15 amino acids long. V was shortened by 5 bases and J by 5 bases, with 16 bases between the two germline ends.